This entry features one T cell receptor (beta chain) sequence. The specificity of this receptor is unknown. No much larger clone exists at a distance of one base, and base qualities are not known. The data were obtained in a study of blood T cell repertoires in COVID-19 (dated by TCRdb to 2018 to 2020). About the study as a whole: Samples from collaborators originated in the United States, Italy and Spain and spanned both the acute and convalescent phases of COVID-19. The prospective study material was composed of cDNA or gDNA derived from T cells, B-cell-depleted T cells, or PBMCs. The dataset comprised deeply sampled blood TCRbeta repertoires from subjects exposed to, actively infected with, or recovered from COVID-19. The repertoires were released in a freely available public database intended as a resource for research on the immune response to SARS-CoV-2. The samples were drawn from the first 160 participants of the ongoing ImmuneRACE study and from more than 1,000 subjects provided by 6 global collaborators. Nearly every sample came with metadata listing a de-identified subject ID, COVID-19 status, age in years and sex. HLA class I and class II types, where available, came from metadata supplied by the sample provider rather than from assay-based typing.

Enrolling through a virtual design, the prospective study's participants ranged in age from roughly 18 to 90 years and lived across some 22 United States geographic areas. In the prospective study, cohorts were assigned on the basis of participant-reported clinical history obtained from a screening survey and a study questionnaire. Recovered participants in ImmuneRACE Cohort 3 were defined by two consecutive negative NP/OP PCR tests, clearance by a healthcare professional, or resolution of symptoms. In the prospective study, mobile phlebotomists collected whole blood, serum and a nasopharyngeal or oropharyngeal swab from each participant. Additional blood draws and questionnaires over a 2-month period could optionally be provided by prospective study participants. Before DNA extraction, prospective study blood samples were shipped either frozen or at room temperature. TCRbeta CDR3 regions were amplified from genomic DNA by means of the immunoSEQ Assay, a bias-controlled multiplex PCR. In the paper's pipeline: The number of nucleated cells in each sample was estimated from the amplification of reference gene primers within the assay. To quantify the absolute abundance of each unique TCRbeta CDR3 rearrangement, sequence reads were collapsed and filtered. For each sample, productive Simpson clonality was calculated as the square root of Simpson's diversity index over productive rearrangements. What TCRdb holds here is the immuneACCESS table cut down to in-frame rearrangements. Part of the clones is not present; checked against another copy, under half of the missing clones reflect an unresolved V gene, and the others are unexplained. Clone size and V and J calls were adopted from that table, with D and trimming inferred from the DNA. For this sample there are 250,000 to 400,000 clones; about nine tenths appear just once. Roughly 2.5% of the sample lies in the top ten.

The study at large found these results: How much clinical and demographic metadata was included differed by source and by participant, and the metadata was provided uncurated.

Sequencing was carried out using PBMCs or T cells enriched from blood (not recorded which). This TCR was recovered from a man aged 60-69 years who had recovered from COVID-19.

The DNA reads as follows: TGTGCCAGCAGCAATAGCGGGGGCACCTACGAGCAGTACTTC. This yields the protein CASSNSGGTYEQYF. The rearranged segments are TRBV7-9 and TRBJ2-7; a stretch of 9 junction bases matches TRBD2. CDR1 SEHNR and CDR2 FQNEAQ were looked up in the germline V gene (reference sequence). Unmatched junction bases come to 4, with V trimmed by 5 bases and J by 2 bases. From its cysteine to its phenylalanine, the CDR3 spans 14 amino acids. This entry keeps only the CDR3 DNA: 42 bases, framed from base 1.